The following is a T cell receptor beta chain sequence with its context. Libraries of naive CD8 cells were prepared from around 20,000 to 1,000,000 sorted cells using 10%, 30% or 50% RNA. Sorting captured naive CD8 T cells as CD8+CD4-CCR7+CD45RA+. CDR3 length: 13 amino acids. With 4 bases clipped from V and 7 bases from J, the junction kept 7 bases outside the gene matches. Germline V gene lookup returns CDR1 SQVTM and CDR2 ANQGSEA. This specimen comes from a study of molecular identifiers for immune sequencing clone quantification. Study in general: The replicates split RNA from roughly 20,000 or 100,000 naive CD8 cells five ways and sequenced four.

Bulk TCR libraries were made with methods that had been previously described and with listed TCR primers. MiXCR was run by TCRdb on the PCR reads, yielding one entry per CDR3 protein. The sample contains about 630,000 distinct CDR3 sequences, roughly 23% of which appear only once. Sequences were obtained from naive CD8+ T cells from blood, with Jurkat cell RNA spiked in. Subset meaning: FACS-sorted CD8+CD4-CCR7+CD45RA+ naive T cells. The chain has TRBV29-1 and TRBJ2-4, with TRBD1 identical over 7 bases. The sequence derives from a human donor in good health. Some libraries in this study had Jurkat cell RNA spiked in. The CDR3 DNA reads TGCAGCGTTGTACAGGGGACCATTAACATTCAGTACTTC. Its translation: CSVVQGTINIQYF.